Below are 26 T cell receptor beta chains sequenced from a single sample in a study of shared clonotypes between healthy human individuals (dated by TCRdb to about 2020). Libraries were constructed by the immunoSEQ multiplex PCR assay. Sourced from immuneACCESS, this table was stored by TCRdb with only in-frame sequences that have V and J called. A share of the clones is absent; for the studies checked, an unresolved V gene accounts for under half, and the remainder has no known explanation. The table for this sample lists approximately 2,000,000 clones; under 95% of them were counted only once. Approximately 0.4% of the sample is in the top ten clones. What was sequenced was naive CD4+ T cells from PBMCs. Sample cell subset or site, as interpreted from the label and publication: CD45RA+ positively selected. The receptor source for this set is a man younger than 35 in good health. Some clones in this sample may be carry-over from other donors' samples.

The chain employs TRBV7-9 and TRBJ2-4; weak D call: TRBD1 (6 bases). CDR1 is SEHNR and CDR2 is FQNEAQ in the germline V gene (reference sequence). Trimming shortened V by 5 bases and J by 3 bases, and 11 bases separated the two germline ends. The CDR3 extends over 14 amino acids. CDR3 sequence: CASSPRGGKNIQYF. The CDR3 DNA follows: TGTGCCAGCAGCCCCCGAGGGGGCAAAAACATTCAGTACTTC.

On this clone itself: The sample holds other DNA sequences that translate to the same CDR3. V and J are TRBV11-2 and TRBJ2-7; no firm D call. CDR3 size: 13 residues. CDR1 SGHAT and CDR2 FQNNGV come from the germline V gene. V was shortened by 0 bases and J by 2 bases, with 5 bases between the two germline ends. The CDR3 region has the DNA TGTGCCAGCAGCTTAGATTCGCCCTACGAGCAGTACTTC. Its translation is CASSLDSPYEQYF. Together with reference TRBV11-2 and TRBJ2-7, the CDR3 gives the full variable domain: EAGVAQSPRYKIIEKRQSVAFWCNPISGHATLYWYQQILGQGPKLLIQFQNNGVVDDSQLPKDRFSAERLKGVDSTLKIQPAKLEDSAVYLCASSLDSPYEQYFGPGTRLTVT.

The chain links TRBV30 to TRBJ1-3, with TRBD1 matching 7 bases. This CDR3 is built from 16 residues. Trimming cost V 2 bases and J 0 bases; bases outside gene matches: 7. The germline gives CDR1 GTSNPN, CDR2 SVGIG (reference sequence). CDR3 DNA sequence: TGTGCCTGGAGTACCGGGACAGCAAGCTCTGGAAACACCATATATTTT. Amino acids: CAWSTGTASSGNTIYF. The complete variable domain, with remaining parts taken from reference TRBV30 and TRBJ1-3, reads SQTIHQWPATLVQPVGSPLSLECTVEGTSNPNLYWYRQAAGRGLQLLFYSVGIGQISSEVPQNLSASRPQDRQFILSSKKLLLSDSGFYLCAWSTGTASSGNTIYFGEGSWLTVV.

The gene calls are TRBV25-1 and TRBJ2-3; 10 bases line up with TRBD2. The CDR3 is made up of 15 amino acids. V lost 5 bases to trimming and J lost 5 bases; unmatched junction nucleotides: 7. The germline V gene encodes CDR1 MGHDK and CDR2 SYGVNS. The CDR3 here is CASSKPSGRGDTQYF. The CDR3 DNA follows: TGTGCCAGCAGTAAACCTAGCGGGAGAGGAGATACGCAGTATTTT.

CDR3 sequence reads: CASSFTSGRAYEQYF. The DNA for the CDR3 is TGTGCCAGCAGTTTTACTAGCGGGAGAGCCTACGAGCAGTACTTC. V and J are TRBV28 and TRBJ2-7; 11 positions agree with TRBD2. There are 15 residues in the CDR3. With 3 bases clipped from V and 2 bases from J, the junction kept 3 bases outside the gene matches. Germline V gene sequence: CDR1 MDHEN, CDR2 SYDVKM.

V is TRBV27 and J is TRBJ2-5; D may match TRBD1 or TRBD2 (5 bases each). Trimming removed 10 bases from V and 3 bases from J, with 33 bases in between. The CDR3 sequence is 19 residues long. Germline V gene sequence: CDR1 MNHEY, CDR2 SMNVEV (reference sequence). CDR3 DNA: TGTGCCACCCGACCCTACAGCCTTCCGGGACCCCCGACCAAAGAGACCCAGTACTTC. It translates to CATRPYSLPGPPTKETQYF.

The CDR3 coding sequence is TGTGCCAGCAGTGGGGTCCTTCCTAACACCTACGAGCAGTACTTC. Amino acids: CASSGVLPNTYEQYF. The genes are TRBV28 and TRBJ2-7; no firm D call. Germline CDR1 MDHEN, CDR2 SYDVKM. The germline V and J ends were trimmed by 5 bases and 2 bases, with 16 bases remaining between them. This CDR3 region has 15 residues.

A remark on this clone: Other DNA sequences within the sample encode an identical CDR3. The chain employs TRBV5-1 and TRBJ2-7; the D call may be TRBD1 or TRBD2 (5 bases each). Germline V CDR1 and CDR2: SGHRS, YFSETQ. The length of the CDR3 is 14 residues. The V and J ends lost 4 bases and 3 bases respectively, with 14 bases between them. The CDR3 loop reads CASSPQGPGYEQYF. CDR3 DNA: TGCGCCAGCAGCCCCCAGGGACCGGGCTACGAGCAGTACTTC.

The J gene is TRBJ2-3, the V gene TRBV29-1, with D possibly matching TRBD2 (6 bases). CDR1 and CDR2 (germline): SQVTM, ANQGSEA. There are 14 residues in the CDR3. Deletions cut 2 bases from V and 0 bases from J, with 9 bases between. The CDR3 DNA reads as TGCAGCGTTGAACCCAGCGGGAGCACAGATACGCAGTATTTT. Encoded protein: CSVEPSGSTDTQYF.

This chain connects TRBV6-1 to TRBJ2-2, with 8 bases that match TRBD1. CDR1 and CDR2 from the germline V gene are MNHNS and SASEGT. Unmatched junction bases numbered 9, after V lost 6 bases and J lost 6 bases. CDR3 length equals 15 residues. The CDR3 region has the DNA TGTGCCAGCAGGGAACAGGGGGGCAGCGCCGGGGAGCTGTTTTTT. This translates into CASREQGGSAGELFF.

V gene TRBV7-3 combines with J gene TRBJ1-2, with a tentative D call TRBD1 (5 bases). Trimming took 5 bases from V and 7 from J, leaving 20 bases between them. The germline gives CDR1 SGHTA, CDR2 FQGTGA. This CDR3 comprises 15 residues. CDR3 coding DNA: TGTGCCAGCAGCCCTCAGGCAGGGCCGGAAAGTGGCTACACCTTC. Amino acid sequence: CASSPQAGPESGYTF. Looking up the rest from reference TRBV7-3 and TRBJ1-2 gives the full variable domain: GAGVSQTPSNKVTEKGKYVELRCDPISGHTALYWYRQSLGQGPEFLIYFQGTGAADDSGLPNDRFFAVRPEGSVSTLKIQRTERGDSAVYLCASSPQAGPESGYTFGSGTRLTVV.

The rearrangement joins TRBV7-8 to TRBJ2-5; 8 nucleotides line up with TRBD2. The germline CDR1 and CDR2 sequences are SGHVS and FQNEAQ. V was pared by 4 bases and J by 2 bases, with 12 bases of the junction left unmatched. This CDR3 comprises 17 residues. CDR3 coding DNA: TGTGCCAGCAGCTCCATTCGGTCTAGCGGGTTTCAAGAGACCCAGTACTTC. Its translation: CASSSIRSSGFQETQYF.

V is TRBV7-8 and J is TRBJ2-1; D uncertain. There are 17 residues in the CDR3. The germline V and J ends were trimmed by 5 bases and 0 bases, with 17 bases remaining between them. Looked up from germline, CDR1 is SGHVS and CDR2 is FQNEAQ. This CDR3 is CASSPTWADGSYNEQFF. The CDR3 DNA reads TGTGCCAGCAGCCCTACATGGGCTGACGGCTCCTACAATGAGCAGTTCTTC.

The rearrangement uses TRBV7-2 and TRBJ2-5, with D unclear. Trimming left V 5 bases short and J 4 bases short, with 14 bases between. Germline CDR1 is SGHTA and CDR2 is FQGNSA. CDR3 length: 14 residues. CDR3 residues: CASSPGLSLETQYF. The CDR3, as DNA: TGTGCCAGCAGCCCCGGGCTATCGCTAGAGACCCAGTACTTC. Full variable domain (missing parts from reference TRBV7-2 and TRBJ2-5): GAGVSQSPSNKVTEKGKDVELRCDPISGHTALYWYRQSLGQGLEFLIYFQGNSAPDKSGLPSDRFSAERTGGSVSTLTIQRTQQEDSAVYLCASSPGLSLETQYFGPGTRLLVL.

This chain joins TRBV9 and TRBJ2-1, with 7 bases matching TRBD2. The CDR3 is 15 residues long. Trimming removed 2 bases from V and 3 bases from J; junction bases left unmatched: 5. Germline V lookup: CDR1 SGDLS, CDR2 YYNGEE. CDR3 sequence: CASSVAGEHYNEQFF. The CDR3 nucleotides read TGTGCCAGCAGCGTGGCGGGAGAGCACTACAATGAGCAGTTCTTC.

The CDR3 here is CASKPGLGAGEQFF. In DNA form, the CDR3 reads TGTGCCAGCAAACCGGGACTAGGGGCCGGTGAGCAGTTCTTC. The V gene is TRBV6-5, the J gene TRBJ2-1; 8 nucleotides agree with TRBD2. The CDR3 is made up of 14 amino acids. Germline lookup yields CDR1 MNHEY and CDR2 SVGAGI. V dropped 7 bases and J dropped 9; count of bases not matched to a gene: 11.

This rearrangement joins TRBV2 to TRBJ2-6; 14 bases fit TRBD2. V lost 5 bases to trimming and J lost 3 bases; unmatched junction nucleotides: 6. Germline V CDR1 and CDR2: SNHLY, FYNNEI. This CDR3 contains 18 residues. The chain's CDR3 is CASSRPGLAGVGANVLTF. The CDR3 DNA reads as TGTGCCAGCAGTAGACCGGGACTAGCGGGAGTTGGGGCCAACGTCCTGACTTTC.

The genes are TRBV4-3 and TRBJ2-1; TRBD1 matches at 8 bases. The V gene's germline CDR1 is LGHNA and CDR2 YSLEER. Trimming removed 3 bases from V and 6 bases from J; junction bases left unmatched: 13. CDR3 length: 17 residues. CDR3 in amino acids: CASSHVPGQVIPNEQFF. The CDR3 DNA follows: TGCGCCAGCAGCCACGTTCCGGGACAGGTAATCCCCAATGAGCAGTTCTTC.

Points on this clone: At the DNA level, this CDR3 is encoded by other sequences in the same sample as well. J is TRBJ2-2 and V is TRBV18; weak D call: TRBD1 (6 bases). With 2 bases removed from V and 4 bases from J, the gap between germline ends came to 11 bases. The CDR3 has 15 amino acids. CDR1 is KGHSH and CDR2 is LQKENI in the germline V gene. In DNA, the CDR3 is TGTGCCAGCTCACCAGGGACAAGGGGCACCGGGGAGCTGTTTTTT. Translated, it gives CASSPGTRGTGELFF.

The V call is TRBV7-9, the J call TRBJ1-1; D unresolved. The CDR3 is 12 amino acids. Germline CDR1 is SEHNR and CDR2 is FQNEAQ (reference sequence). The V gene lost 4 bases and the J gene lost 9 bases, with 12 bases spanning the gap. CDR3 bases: TGTGCCAGCAGCTGGGGAGCCGGACAAGCTTTCTTT. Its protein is CASSWGAGQAFF. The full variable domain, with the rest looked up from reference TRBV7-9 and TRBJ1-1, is DTGVSQNPRHKITKRGQNVTFRCDPISEHNRLYWYRQTLGQGPEFLTYFQNEAQLEKSRLLSDRFSAERPKGSFSTLEIQRTEQGDSAMYLCASSWGAGQAFFGQGTRLTVV.

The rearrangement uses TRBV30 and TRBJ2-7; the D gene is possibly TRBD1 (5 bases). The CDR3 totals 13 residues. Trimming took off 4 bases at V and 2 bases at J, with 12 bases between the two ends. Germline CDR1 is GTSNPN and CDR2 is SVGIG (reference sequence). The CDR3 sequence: CAWTKTGAYEQYF. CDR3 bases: TGTGCCTGGACCAAAACAGGCGCCTACGAGCAGTACTTC.

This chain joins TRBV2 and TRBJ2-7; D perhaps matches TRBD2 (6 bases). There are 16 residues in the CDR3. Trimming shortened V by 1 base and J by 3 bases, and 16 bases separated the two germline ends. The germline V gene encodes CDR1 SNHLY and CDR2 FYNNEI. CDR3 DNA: TGTGCCAGCAGTGAAGGGGTGGGGGGACGGTTCTACGAGCAGTACTTC. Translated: CASSEGVGGRFYEQYF.

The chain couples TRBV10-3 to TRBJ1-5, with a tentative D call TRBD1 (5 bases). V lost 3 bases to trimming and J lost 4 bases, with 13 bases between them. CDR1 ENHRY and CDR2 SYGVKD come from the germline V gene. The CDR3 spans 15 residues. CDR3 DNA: TGTGCCATCAGTGAAGGCAGACAGAATAATCAGCCCCAGCATTTT. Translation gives CAISEGRQNNQPQHF.

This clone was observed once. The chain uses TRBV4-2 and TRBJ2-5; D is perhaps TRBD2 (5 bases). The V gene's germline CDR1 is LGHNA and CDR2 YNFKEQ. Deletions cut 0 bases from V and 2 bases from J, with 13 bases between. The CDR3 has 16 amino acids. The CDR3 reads CASSQDFGVGQETQYF. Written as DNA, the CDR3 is TGTGCCAGCAGCCAAGATTTCGGGGTTGGTCAAGAGACCCAGTACTTC.

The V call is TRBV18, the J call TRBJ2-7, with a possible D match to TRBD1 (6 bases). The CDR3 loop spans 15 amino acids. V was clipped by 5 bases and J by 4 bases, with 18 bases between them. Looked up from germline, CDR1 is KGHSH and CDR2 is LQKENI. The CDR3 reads CASSTGLQGFYEQYF. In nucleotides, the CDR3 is TGTGCCAGCTCAACGGGGTTACAGGGTTTTTACGAGCAGTACTTC.

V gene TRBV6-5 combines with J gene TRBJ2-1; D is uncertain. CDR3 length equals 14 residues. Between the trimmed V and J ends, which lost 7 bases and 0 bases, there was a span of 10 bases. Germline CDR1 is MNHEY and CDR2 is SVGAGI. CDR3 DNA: TGTGCCAGCACCAAGTCAAGCTCCTACAATGAGCAGTTCTTC. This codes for CASTKSSSYNEQFF.